The present T cell receptor (beta chain) was sequenced within a study of beta chain features in type 1 diabetes. The authors reverse transcribed all of the isolated RNA, so sequencing captured expressed TCRB transcripts. Assay used: immunoSEQ multiplex PCR; TCRdb lists only in-frame clones, some missing. The sample consists of about 350,000 clones, around 19% of them appearing once. The sequenced sample was naive CD4+ T cells from blood. The sequence came from a woman aged 18-29 years in good health.

The CDR3 loop is CASSGTGGDEQYF. As DNA, the CDR3 is TGTGCCAGCAGTGGGACAGGGGGCGACGAGCAGTACTTC. The chain has TRBV27 and TRBJ2-7; TRBD1 agrees at 12 bases. Losses at the gene ends were 5 bases for V and 5 bases for J; bases not matched to a gene: 1. The CDR3 is 13 residues long. Germline-derived CDR1 and CDR2 are MNHEY and SMNVEV (reference sequence).